Shown below are 21 T cell receptor beta chains from a single sample sequenced in a study of cytomegalovirus exposure and HLA in healthy donors. PCR involved 60 Vbeta and 13 Jbeta primers. Produced via immunoSEQ multiplex PCR; TCRdb's table is partial and in-frame only. The sample lists about 200,000 clones; 70% to 90% were seen once. Source material: PBMCs. Source of these receptors: a young woman in good health and CMV-seronegative.

This clone was seen a handful of times. The chain is built from TRBV6-1 and TRBJ2-3; TRBD2 is a possible D gene (5 bases). Trimming stripped 0 bases from V and 9 bases from J, with 19 bases between. Germline V lookup: CDR1 MNHNS, CDR2 SASEGT. CDR3 length: 16 amino acids. Written as DNA, the CDR3 is TGTGCCAGCAGTGAAGCTACTGGCGGGCTCGGCGGCACGCAGTATTTT. Its translation: CASSEATGGLGGTQYF.

CDR3 in DNA: TGTGCCATAAATAGCGGGGCCTTCACAGATACGCAGTATTTT. Protein product: CAINSGAFTDTQYF. J is TRBJ2-3 and V is TRBV30, with 8 bases matching TRBD2. Germline V gives CDR1 GTSNPN, CDR2 SVGIG (reference sequence). The CDR3 has 14 residues. V was clipped by 8 bases and J by 2 bases; unmatched bases: 9.

The chain links TRBV27 to TRBJ2-5, with TRBD1 identical over 8 bases. Losses at the gene ends were 5 bases for V and 2 bases for J; bases not matched to a gene: 22. Germline assignment: CDR1 MNHEY and CDR2 SMNVEV (reference sequence). This CDR3 region has 20 residues. The CDR3, as DNA: TGTGCCAGCAGTCCTTGGACAGGGAAGAAGGGGAAGAAGCCTCAAGAGACCCAGTACTTC. Its protein product is CASSPWTGKKGKKPQETQYF.

Turning to this clone: At the DNA level, this CDR3 is encoded by other sequences in the same sample as well. The chain combines TRBV18 with TRBJ2-7, with D perhaps TRBD2 (6 bases). V was pared by 3 bases and J by 2 bases, with 8 bases between. The CDR3 has 13 residues. The V gene's germline CDR1 is KGHSH and CDR2 LQKENI. CDR3 protein: CASSPGTAYEQYF. DNA for the CDR3: TGTGCCAGCTCACCTGGGACTGCCTACGAGCAGTACTTC.

This rearrangement joins TRBV5-1 to TRBJ1-5; 7 nucleotides align to TRBD1. Germline CDR1 reads SGHRS; CDR2 reads YFSETQ. V was pared by 0 bases and J by 6 bases, with 0 bases of the junction left unmatched. This CDR3 has 13 residues. The CDR3, as DNA: TGCGCCAGCAGCTTGGGACAGGGTCAGCCCCAGCATTTT. The encoded protein is CASSLGQGQPQHF.

This chain joins TRBV7-8 and TRBJ2-7; D gene unclear. V lost 2 bases to trimming and J lost 0 bases, with 8 bases between them. In germline, CDR1 is SGHVS, CDR2 FQNEAQ. This CDR3 contains 14 residues. CDR3 residues: CASSLRVSSYEQYF. CDR3 DNA: TGTGCCAGCAGCTTACGGGTTTCCTCCTACGAGCAGTACTTC.

The gene calls are TRBV28 and TRBJ2-7, with 10 nucleotides matching TRBD2. The CDR3 totals 14 residues. From germline, CDR1 is MDHEN and CDR2 SYDVKM. Trimming at V came to 7 bases and at J to 7 bases, leaving 10 bases not matched to a gene. In DNA form, the CDR3 reads TGTGCCAGCACCAAGATGACTAGCGGGTTAGAGCAGTACTTC. Protein sequence: CASTKMTSGLEQYF.

J is TRBJ2-2 and V is TRBV9, with TRBD2 identical over 12 bases. J was trimmed by 4 bases and V by 0 bases; bases with no gene match: 4. From germline, CDR1 is SGDLS and CDR2 YYNGEE. The CDR3 totals 17 residues. The chain's CDR3 is CASSVASSGGATGELFF. The CDR3 region has the DNA TGTGCCAGCAGCGTAGCTTCTAGCGGGGGGGCCACCGGGGAGCTGTTTTTT.

This chain uses TRBV25-1 with TRBJ1-1; possibly TRBD1 for D (6 bases). V dropped 1 base and J dropped 11 bases, with 17 bases sitting between them. The CDR3 extends over 14 amino acids. The germline V gene encodes CDR1 MGHDK and CDR2 SYGVNS. The CDR3 DNA follows: TGTGCCAGCAGTGAATTCAGGGGAATTCGAGGGGCTTTCTTT. It codes for CASSEFRGIRGAFF.

Of note for this clone: Sequence at one end of the junction differs from germline and may be a read error. CDR3: CANSPGEGIAFYGYTF. Here the CDR3 DNA reads TGTGCCAACAGCCCGGGGGAAGGGATTGCTTTCTATGGCTACACCTTC. The rearrangement joins TRBV5-6 to TRBJ1-2; D is possibly TRBD1 (5 bases). CDR1 and CDR2 (germline): SGHDT, YYEEEE. The CDR3 extends over 16 amino acids.

The chain couples TRBV30 to TRBJ2-2, with 9 nucleotides matching TRBD1. CDR1 and CDR2 (germline): GTSNPN, SVGIG (reference sequence). V gave up 6 bases and J gave up 5 bases; unmatched junction bases: 10. The CDR3 contains 15 residues. This CDR3 is CACNLGTGTTGELFF. CDR3 DNA: TGTGCCTGCAACCTCGGGACAGGGACTACCGGGGAGCTGTTTTTT.

The chain couples TRBV10-1 to TRBJ2-1; D is possibly TRBD2 (6 bases). Germline V gives CDR1 WNHNN, CDR2 SYGVQD (reference sequence). V lost 0 bases, J lost 13 bases, and 16 bases lay in between. The CDR3 extends over 14 amino acids. The CDR3 loop reads CASSESIGPGEQFF. CDR3 nucleotide sequence: TGCGCCAGCAGTGAGTCGATTGGCCCGGGGGAACAGTTCTTC.

The chain carries TRBV5-5 and TRBJ2-1; maybe TRBD2 (6 bases). From germline, CDR1 is SGHKS and CDR2 YYEKEE (reference sequence). Trimming cost V 5 bases and J 3 bases, with 21 bases left between them. The CDR3 contains 17 residues. The CDR3 here is CASSSSTGTGVYNEQFF. The CDR3 coding sequence is TGTGCCAGCAGTTCTTCCACCGGGACGGGAGTCTACAATGAGCAGTTCTTC.

The V call is TRBV11-3, the J call TRBJ1-1, with 10 bases that match TRBD1. Germline CDR1 is SGHNT and CDR2 is YENEEA. The V and J ends lost 3 bases and 1 base, in that order; junction bases with no gene match: 2. This CDR3 is built from 15 residues. In DNA, the CDR3 is TGTGCCAGCAGCTTTGGGACAGGGGAGAACACTGAAGCTTTCTTT. It is translated as CASSFGTGENTEAFF.

The chain carries TRBV10-3 and TRBJ1-2; the match to TRBD1 covers 10 bases. CDR1 and CDR2 (germline): ENHRY, SYGVKD. The CDR3 length is 14 residues. V lost 8 bases, J lost 4 bases, and 7 bases stayed unmatched. CDR3 nucleotides: TGTGCCATCGTCCGGGACAGGGGTCCCTATGGCTACACCTTC. This sequence encodes CAIVRDRGPYGYTF.

The V call is TRBV27, the J call TRBJ2-5; TRBD2 might be the D (6 bases). Germline V CDR1 and CDR2: MNHEY, SMNVEV (reference sequence). This CDR3 has 13 amino acids. V shed 8 bases and J shed 5 bases, with 15 bases lying between them. CDR3 DNA sequence: TGTGCCAGCGGAAGGAGGGTAATGGAGACCCAGTACTTC. Protein: CASGRRVMETQYF.

The V gene is TRBV11-2, the J gene TRBJ1-2, with a tentative D call TRBD1 (6 bases). Germline CDR1 and CDR2: SGHAT and FQNNGV. Trimming took 5 bases from V and 6 from J, leaving 16 bases between them. CDR3 length: 14 amino acids. CDR3 nucleotides: TGTGCCAGCAGCCTCAGGGGCAGGGGAGATGGCTACACCTTC. Translation gives CASSLRGRGDGYTF.

This rearrangement joins TRBV7-6 to TRBJ2-7; 7 bases align to TRBD1. In germline, CDR1 is SGHVS, CDR2 FNYEAQ. The CDR3 contains 14 residues. Trimming removed 5 bases from V and 2 bases from J; junction bases left unmatched: 6. The CDR3 DNA reads TGTGCCAGCAGCCGGGGACAGCCGCCCTACGAGCAGTACTTC. Encoded protein: CASSRGQPPYEQYF.

This chain uses TRBV4-1 with TRBJ1-5, with TRBD1 as a possible D gene (6 bases). V was trimmed by 0 bases and J by 1 base, leaving 10 bases between them. The CDR3 sequence is 16 residues long. Germline-derived CDR1 and CDR2 are MGHRA and YSYEKL. The CDR3 bases are TGCGCCAGCAGCCAAGATGGGACATCCAGCAATCAGCCCCAGCATTTT. Amino acid sequence: CASSQDGTSSNQPQHF.

This sequence joins TRBV7-8 and TRBJ2-7; D is possibly TRBD1 (6 bases). Germline assignment: CDR1 SGHVS and CDR2 FQNEAQ. This CDR3 is built from 15 residues. V lost 1 base and J 1 base, leaving 11 bases between the germline ends. The CDR3 sequence: CASSLVGTGSYEQYF. The DNA for the CDR3 is TGTGCCAGCAGCTTAGTTGGTACAGGGTCCTACGAGCAGTACTTC. Based on the CDR3 plus reference TRBV7-8 and TRBJ2-7, the full variable domain is GAGVSQSPRYKVAKRGQDVALRCDPISGHVSLFWYQQALGQGPEFLTYFQNEAQLDKSGLPSDRFFAERPEGSVSTLKIQRTQQEDSAVYLCASSLVGTGSYEQYFGPGTRLTVT.

V is TRBV10-3 and J is TRBJ2-7; D may be TRBD2 (6 bases). V dropped 8 bases and J dropped 7 bases, with 27 bases sitting between them. The CDR3 runs to 16 residues. Per germline, CDR1 ENHRY and CDR2 SYGVKD. The CDR3 sequence is CAIREHYSGGRTEQYF. CDR3 DNA: TGTGCCATCCGAGAACATTATAGCGGAGGCCGAACGGAGCAGTACTTC.